These T cell receptor beta chains were read from a single sample in a study of cytomegalovirus exposure and HLA in healthy donors. Libraries were prepared by immunoSEQ multiplex PCR; TCRdb keeps only in-frame clonotypes and omits some of them. The table lists about 170,000 clones, about 88% of them singletons, with roughly 2.5% in the top ten. Sequencing input: PBMCs. These receptors all stem from a man aged 30-40 years in good health and CMV-seropositive. Each CDR3 is given with its conserved first and last residue. D genes are given only for firm matches. Not all rows give a size; the values are once, few, many and, for expanded clones, a class.

j_call: TRBJ1-5
v_call: TRBV7-9
d_call: TRBD1
clone_size: few
cdr3_nt: TGTGCCAGCAGCTTAGATACAGGGGGCGTTCAGCCCCAGCATTTT
cdr3_aa: CASSLDTGGVQPQHF

j_call: TRBJ1-1
v_call: TRBV5-1
d_call: .
clone_size: once
cdr3_nt: TGCGCCAGCAGGACCTTTCTAGGGAACACTGAAGCTTTCTTT
cdr3_aa: CASRTFLGNTEAFF

j_call: TRBJ2-3
v_call: TRBV19
d_call: TRBD1
clone_size: .
cdr3_nt: TGTGCCAGTAGTATAATCCAGGGGGCGGTCGATACGCAGTATTTT
cdr3_aa: CASSIIQGAVDTQYF

j_call: TRBJ2-1
v_call: TRBV2
d_call: .
clone_size: .
cdr3_nt: TGTGCCAGCAGTGAAGGTTGGAGTGAGCAGTTCTTC
cdr3_aa: CASSEGWSEQFF

j_call: TRBJ2-3
v_call: TRBV5-6
d_call: .
clone_size: .
cdr3_nt: TGTGCCAGCAGCTCCCCTTCAGCGCTAGTAGGAGATACGCAGTATTTT
cdr3_aa: CASSSPSALVGDTQYF

j_call: TRBJ2-1
v_call: TRBV5-4
d_call: .
clone_size: once
cdr3_nt: TGTGCCAGCAGCTTGGACAGCCCCCGAATGAATGAGCAGTTCTTC
cdr3_aa: CASSLDSPRMNEQFF

j_call: TRBJ2-5
v_call: TRBV23-1
d_call: TRBD2
clone_size: .
cdr3_nt: TGCGCCAGCAGTCAAGAGGAGCTAGCGGGAGGGCCGCGGGAGACCCAGTACTTC
cdr3_aa: CASSQEELAGGPRETQYF

j_call: TRBJ2-3
v_call: TRBV7-3
d_call: TRBD2
clone_size: .
cdr3_nt: TGTGCCAGCAGCTTAGCGGGAGGGCCTGGAGATACGCAGTATTTT
cdr3_aa: CASSLAGGPGDTQYF

j_call: TRBJ1-1
v_call: TRBV27
d_call: .
clone_size: .
cdr3_nt: TGTGCCAGCAGTTTAAGACACAACACTGAAGCTTTCTTT
cdr3_aa: CASSLRHNTEAFF

j_call: TRBJ2-3
v_call: TRBV11-1
d_call: .
clone_size: .
cdr3_nt: TGTGCCAGCAGACGGGACTTGCTGGATACGCAGTATTTT
cdr3_aa: CASRRDLLDTQYF

j_call: TRBJ2-1
v_call: TRBV10-2
d_call: TRBD2
clone_size: few
cdr3_nt: TGCGCCAGCAGTGATAGTAGCGGGGCCGCCCTCAATGAGCAGTTCTTC
cdr3_aa: CASSDSSGAALNEQFF

j_call: TRBJ2-4
v_call: TRBV4-1
d_call: TRBD1
clone_size: .
cdr3_nt: TGCGCCAGCAGACCAGGGGGCGTCGAAAACATTCAGTACTTC
cdr3_aa: CASRPGGVENIQYF

j_call: TRBJ1-1
v_call: TRBV5-1
d_call: .
clone_size: once
cdr3_nt: TGCGCCAGCAGCTTGGGGCCAGTCCTTGAAGCTTTCTTT
cdr3_aa: CASSLGPVLEAFF

j_call: TRBJ1-2
v_call: TRBV6-6
d_call: .
clone_size: .
cdr3_nt: TGTGCCAGCAGCGAGGGACACAGCGTCTATGGCTACACCTTC
cdr3_aa: CASSEGHSVYGYTF

j_call: TRBJ2-5
v_call: TRBV5-1
d_call: .
clone_size: .
cdr3_nt: TGCGCCAGCAGCCCTAGTAAGAACCAAGAGACCCAGTACTTC
cdr3_aa: CASSPSKNQETQYF

j_call: TRBJ1-5
v_call: TRBV15
d_call: .
clone_size: .
cdr3_nt: TGTGCCACCAGCAGAGGACAGAATAGCAATCAGCCCCAGCATTTT
cdr3_aa: CATSRGQNSNQPQHF

j_call: TRBJ1-2
v_call: TRBV5-5
d_call: TRBD1
clone_size: .
cdr3_nt: TGTGCCAGCAGCTTAGGTAGCTGGACAGGAAGCTATGGCTACACCTTC
cdr3_aa: CASSLGSWTGSYGYTF

j_call: TRBJ2-5
v_call: TRBV19
d_call: TRBD1
clone_size: .
cdr3_nt: TGTGCCACTTTGGACAGGGTGGACCAAGAGACCCAGTACTTC
cdr3_aa: CATLDRVDQETQYF

j_call: TRBJ1-1
v_call: TRBV18
d_call: .
clone_size: .
cdr3_nt: TGTGCCAGCTCACAGCGGAACACTGAAGCTTTCTTT
cdr3_aa: CASSQRNTEAFF